These T cell receptor beta chains were read from a single sample in a study of early T cells in non-severe SARS-CoV-2 infection. Each CDR3 protein gets one entry after TCRdb re-called the 5' RACE reads with MiXCR. This sample has roughly 51,000 distinct CDR3 sequences; approximately 6.7% occur once, and the top ten carry 3% to 4.5%. Sequencing was performed on whole blood. These receptor sequences come from an adult who was a healthcare worker with PCR-confirmed SARS-CoV-2 infection or an uninfected control (not recorded which). Both conserved end residues are part of each CDR3.

j_call: TRBJ1-2; v_call: TRBV5-6; cdr3_length: 13; cdr3_aa: CASSRGGNYGYTF
j_call: TRBJ2-3; v_call: TRBV20-1; cdr3_length: 14; cdr3_aa: CSARDFVGADTQYF
j_call: TRBJ2-2; v_call: TRBV7-3; cdr3_length: 14; cdr3_aa: CASSRSGNTGELFF
j_call: TRBJ1-1; v_call: TRBV2; cdr3_length: 13; cdr3_aa: CAIGDRGNTEAFF
j_call: TRBJ2-3; v_call: TRBV5-1; cdr3_length: 15; cdr3_aa: CASSLASGRTDTQYF
j_call: TRBJ2-3; v_call: TRBV20-1; cdr3_length: 15; cdr3_aa: CSALATGASTDTQYF
j_call: TRBJ1-6; v_call: TRBV6-2/TRBV6-3; cdr3_length: 14; cdr3_aa: CASSYRGLDSPLHF
j_call: TRBJ2-3; v_call: TRBV13; cdr3_length: 13; cdr3_aa: CASSFSSTDTQYF
j_call: TRBJ2-7; v_call: TRBV6-2/TRBV6-3; cdr3_length: 13; cdr3_aa: CASSYWTAYEQYF
j_call: TRBJ2-2; v_call: TRBV7-2; cdr3_length: 12; cdr3_aa: CASSQGVGELFF
j_call: TRBJ1-2; v_call: TRBV20-1; cdr3_length: 11; cdr3_aa: CSASRGNGYTF
j_call: TRBJ1-2; v_call: TRBV7-2; cdr3_length: 13; cdr3_aa: CASSPVASYGYTF
j_call: TRBJ2-3; v_call: TRBV10-3; cdr3_length: 18; cdr3_aa: CAITPLAGPTAHTDTQYF
j_call: TRBJ2-5; v_call: TRBV12-5; cdr3_length: 14; cdr3_aa: CASGFGFPQETQYF
j_call: TRBJ2-1; v_call: TRBV6-2/TRBV6-3; cdr3_length: 17; cdr3_aa: CASSRTSGGRTPNEQFF
j_call: TRBJ2-1; v_call: TRBV7-8; cdr3_length: 17; cdr3_aa: CASSLISGGFPRNEQFF
j_call: TRBJ1-1; v_call: TRBV12-3/TRBV12-4; cdr3_length: 16; cdr3_aa: CASSLRAGRMNTEAFF
j_call: TRBJ1-1; v_call: TRBV28; cdr3_length: 14; cdr3_aa: CASSLTTWSTEAFF
j_call: TRBJ2-3; v_call: TRBV11-3; cdr3_length: 13; cdr3_aa: CASSKDRRHTQYF
j_call: TRBJ2-1; v_call: TRBV7-2; cdr3_length: 16; cdr3_aa: CASGEPGLAGLSEQFF
j_call: TRBJ2-5; v_call: TRBV5-1; cdr3_length: 15; cdr3_aa: CASSSSRGAAETQYF
j_call: TRBJ1-1; v_call: TRBV29-1; cdr3_length: 12; cdr3_aa: CSVLGDVTEAFF
j_call: TRBJ1-2; v_call: TRBV11-2; cdr3_length: 12; cdr3_aa: CASSPNYYGYTF
j_call: TRBJ2-3; v_call: TRBV9; cdr3_length: 16; cdr3_aa: CASSVGIAGGRDTQYF
j_call: TRBJ2-7; v_call: TRBV7-9; cdr3_length: 16; cdr3_aa: CASSSSPGHLDYEQYF
j_call: TRBJ1-1; v_call: TRBV15; cdr3_length: 15; cdr3_aa: CATRMDRGSNTEAFF
j_call: TRBJ2-1; v_call: TRBV14; cdr3_length: 15; cdr3_aa: CASSPVRTRHSEQFF
j_call: TRBJ2-7; v_call: TRBV19; cdr3_length: 11; cdr3_aa: CASSILTEQYF
j_call: TRBJ2-7; v_call: TRBV7-9; cdr3_length: 14; cdr3_aa: CASSLGTSSYEQYF
j_call: TRBJ2-7; v_call: TRBV10-3; cdr3_length: 16; cdr3_aa: CAISTPAGVSVDEQYF
j_call: TRBJ2-1; v_call: TRBV6-1; cdr3_length: 15; cdr3_aa: CASSEAPGIHNEQFF
j_call: TRBJ2-5; v_call: TRBV7-8; cdr3_length: 16; cdr3_aa: CASSPPGSGEGETQYF
j_call: TRBJ2-6; v_call: TRBV5-5; cdr3_length: 16; cdr3_aa: CASSFWGTAGANVLTF
j_call: TRBJ1-6; v_call: TRBV7-9; cdr3_length: 12; cdr3_aa: CASSPTGSPLHF
j_call: TRBJ2-1; v_call: TRBV5-1; cdr3_length: 15; cdr3_aa: CASSVGLADYNEQFF
j_call: TRBJ1-1; v_call: TRBV5-1; cdr3_length: 16; cdr3_aa: CASSLVFATANTEAFF
j_call: TRBJ1-1; v_call: TRBV7-2; cdr3_length: 15; cdr3_aa: CASSRGEAGGTEAFF
j_call: TRBJ2-1; v_call: TRBV11-2; cdr3_length: 15; cdr3_aa: CASSPAGTGYNEQFF
j_call: TRBJ1-6; v_call: TRBV20-1; cdr3_length: 13; cdr3_aa: CSEQKGVGSPLHF
j_call: TRBJ2-7; v_call: TRBV12-3/TRBV12-4; cdr3_length: 17; cdr3_aa: CASSFGDKRISSYEQYF
j_call: TRBJ2-7; v_call: TRBV5-1; cdr3_length: 14; cdr3_aa: CASSVGAISYEQYF
j_call: TRBJ2-7; v_call: TRBV29-1; cdr3_length: 11; cdr3_aa: CSVEGSYEQYF
j_call: TRBJ1-1; v_call: TRBV11-3; cdr3_length: 15; cdr3_aa: CASSSSRGRNTEAFF
j_call: TRBJ1-2; v_call: TRBV10-1; cdr3_length: 12; cdr3_aa: CASSRDREGYTF
j_call: TRBJ1-3; v_call: TRBV18; cdr3_length: 16; cdr3_aa: CASSPDRSYSGNTIYF
j_call: TRBJ2-7; v_call: TRBV27; cdr3_length: 15; cdr3_aa: CASSPAWGTGYEQYF
j_call: TRBJ2-1; v_call: TRBV11-2; cdr3_length: 15; cdr3_aa: CASSDGGQPVLEQFF
j_call: TRBJ2-5; v_call: TRBV5-1; cdr3_length: 14; cdr3_aa: CASSLAPAQETQYF